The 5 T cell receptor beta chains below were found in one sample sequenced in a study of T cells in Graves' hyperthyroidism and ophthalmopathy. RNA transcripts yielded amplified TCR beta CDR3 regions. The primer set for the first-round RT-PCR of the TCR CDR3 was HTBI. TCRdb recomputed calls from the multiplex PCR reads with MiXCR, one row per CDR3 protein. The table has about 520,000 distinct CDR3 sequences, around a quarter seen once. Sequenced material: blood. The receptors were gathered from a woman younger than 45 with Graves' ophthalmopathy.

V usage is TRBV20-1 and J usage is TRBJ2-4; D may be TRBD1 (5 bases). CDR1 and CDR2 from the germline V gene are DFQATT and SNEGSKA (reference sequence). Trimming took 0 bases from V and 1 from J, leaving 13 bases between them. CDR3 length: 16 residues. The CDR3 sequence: CSARDALPGAKNIQYF. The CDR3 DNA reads TGCAGTGCTAGAGATGCCCTGCCAGGGGCCAAAAACATTCAGTACTTC.

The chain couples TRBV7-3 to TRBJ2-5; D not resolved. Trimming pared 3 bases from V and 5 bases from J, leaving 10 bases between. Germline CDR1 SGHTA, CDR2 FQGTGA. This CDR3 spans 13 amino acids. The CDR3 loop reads CASSFGMRETQYF. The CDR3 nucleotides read TGTGCCAGCAGCTTCGGTATGAGGGAGACCCAGTACTTC.

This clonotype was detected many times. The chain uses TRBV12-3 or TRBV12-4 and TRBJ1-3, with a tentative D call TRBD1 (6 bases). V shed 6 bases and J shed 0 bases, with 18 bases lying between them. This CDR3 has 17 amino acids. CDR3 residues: CASRERGATSSGNTIYF. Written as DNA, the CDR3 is TGTGCCAGCAGGGAACGGGGGGCGACTAGCTCTGGAAACACCATATATTTT.

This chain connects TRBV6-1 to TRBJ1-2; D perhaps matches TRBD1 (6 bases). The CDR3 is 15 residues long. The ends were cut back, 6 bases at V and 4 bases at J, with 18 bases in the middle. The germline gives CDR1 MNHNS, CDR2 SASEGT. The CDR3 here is CASSRDGVRGYGYTF. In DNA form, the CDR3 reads TGTGCCAGCAGCAGAGACGGGGTCAGGGGCTATGGCTACACCTTC.

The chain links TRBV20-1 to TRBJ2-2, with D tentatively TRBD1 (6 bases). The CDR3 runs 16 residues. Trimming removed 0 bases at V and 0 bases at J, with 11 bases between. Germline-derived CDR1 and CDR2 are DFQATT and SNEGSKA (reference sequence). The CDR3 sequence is CSARDSGQTNTGELFF. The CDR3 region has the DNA TGCAGTGCTAGAGACAGCGGACAGACGAACACCGGGGAGCTGTTTTTT.